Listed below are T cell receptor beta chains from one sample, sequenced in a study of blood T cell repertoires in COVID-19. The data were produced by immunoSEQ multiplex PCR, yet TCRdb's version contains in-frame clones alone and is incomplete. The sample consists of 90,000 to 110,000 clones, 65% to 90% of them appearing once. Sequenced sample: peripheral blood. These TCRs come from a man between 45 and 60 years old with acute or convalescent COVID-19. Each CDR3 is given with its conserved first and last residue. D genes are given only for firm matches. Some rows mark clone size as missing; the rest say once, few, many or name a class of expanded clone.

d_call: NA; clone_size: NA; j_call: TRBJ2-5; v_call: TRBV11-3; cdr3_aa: CASSLAVAGEETQYF; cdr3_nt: TGTGCCAGCAGCTTAGCCGTAGCAGGGGAAGAGACCCAGTACTTC
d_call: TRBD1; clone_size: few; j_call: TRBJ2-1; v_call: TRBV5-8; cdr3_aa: CASSFPGGSYNEQFF; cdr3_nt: TGTGCCAGCAGCTTTCCAGGGGGCTCCTACAATGAGCAGTTCTTC
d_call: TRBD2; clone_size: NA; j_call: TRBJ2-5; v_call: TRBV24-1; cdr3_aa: CATSGGLVAGDQETQYF; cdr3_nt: TGTGCCACCAGTGGTGGGTTAGTGGCGGGAGACCAAGAGACCCAGTACTTC
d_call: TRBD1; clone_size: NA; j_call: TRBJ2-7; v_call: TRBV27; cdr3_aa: CASSAWDSSYEQYF; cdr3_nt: TGTGCCAGCAGTGCTTGGGACAGTTCCTACGAGCAGTACTTC
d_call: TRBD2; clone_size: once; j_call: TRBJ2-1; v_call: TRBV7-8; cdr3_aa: CASSLSPGGSYNEQFF; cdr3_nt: TGTGCCAGCAGCTTAAGCCCGGGGGGCTCCTACAATGAGCAGTTCTTC
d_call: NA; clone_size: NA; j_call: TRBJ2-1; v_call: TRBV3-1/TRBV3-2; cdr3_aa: CASSQPKGGPQRGNEQFF; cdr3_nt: TGTGCCAGCAGCCAGCCGAAGGGGGGGCCGCAAAGGGGGAATGAGCAGTTCTTC
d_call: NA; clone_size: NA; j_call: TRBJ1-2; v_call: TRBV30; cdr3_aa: CAWREANYGYTF; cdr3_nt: TGTGCCTGGAGAGAGGCCAACTATGGCTACACCTTC
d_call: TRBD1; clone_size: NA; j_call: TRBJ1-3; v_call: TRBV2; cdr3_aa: CASSPDRASGNTIYF; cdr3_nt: TGTGCCAGCAGCCCGGACAGGGCTTCTGGAAACACCATATATTTT
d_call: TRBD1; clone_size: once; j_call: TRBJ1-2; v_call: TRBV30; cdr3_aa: CAWSVQGGYGYTF; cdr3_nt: TGTGCCTGGAGTGTACAGGGGGGCTATGGCTACACCTTC
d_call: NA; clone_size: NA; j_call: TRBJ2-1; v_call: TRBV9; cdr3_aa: CASSAELDLEQFF; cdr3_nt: TGTGCCAGCAGCGCCGAACTAGACCTTGAGCAGTTCTTC
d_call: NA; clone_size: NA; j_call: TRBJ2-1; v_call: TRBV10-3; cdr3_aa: CAIRRSVGGSGSYNEQFF; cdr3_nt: TGTGCCATCAGGAGAAGCGTTGGGGGGAGTGGGTCCTACAATGAGCAGTTCTTC
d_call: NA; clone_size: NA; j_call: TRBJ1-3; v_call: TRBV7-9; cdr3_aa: CASSETAGNTIYF; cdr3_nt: TGTGCCAGCAGCGAGACAGCCGGAAACACCATATATTTT